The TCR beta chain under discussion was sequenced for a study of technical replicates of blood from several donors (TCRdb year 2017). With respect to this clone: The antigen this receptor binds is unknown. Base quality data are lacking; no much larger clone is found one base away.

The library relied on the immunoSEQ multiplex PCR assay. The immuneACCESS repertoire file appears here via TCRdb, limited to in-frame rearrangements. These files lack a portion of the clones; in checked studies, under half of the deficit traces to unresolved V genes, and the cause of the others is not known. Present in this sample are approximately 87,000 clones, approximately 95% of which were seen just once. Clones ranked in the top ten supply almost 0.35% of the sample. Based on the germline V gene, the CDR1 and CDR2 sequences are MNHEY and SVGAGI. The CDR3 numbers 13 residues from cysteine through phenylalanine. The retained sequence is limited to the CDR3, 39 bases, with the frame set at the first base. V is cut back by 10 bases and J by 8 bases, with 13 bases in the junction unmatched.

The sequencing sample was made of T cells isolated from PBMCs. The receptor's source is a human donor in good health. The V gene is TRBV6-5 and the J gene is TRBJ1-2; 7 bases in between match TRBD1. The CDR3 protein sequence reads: CATSGTAFEGYTF. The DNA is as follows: TGTGCCACCTCAGGGACAGCCTTCGAAGGCTACACCTTC.